The present T cell receptor beta chain was sequenced within a study of blood T cell repertoires in COVID-19. Overall study context: Researchers got acute and convalescent COVID-19 samples from the United States, Italy and Spain.

The protocol was immunoSEQ multiplex PCR, while the TCRdb copy is restricted to in-frame clones and leaves out a portion. The repertoire holds 200,000 to 300,000 clones, with about nine tenths as singletons. The V gene lost 2 bases and the J gene lost 6 bases, with 8 bases spanning the gap. CDR1 is MNHEY, CDR2 SVGEGT, per germline. The CDR3 has 13 amino acids. This sequence joins TRBV6-2 or TRBV6-3 and TRBJ1-5; D is perhaps TRBD1 (5 bases). Sequencing was done on a sample of peripheral blood. The TCR sequence derives from a man aged 25-40 years with COVID-19, enrolled during active disease. The CDR3 coding sequence is TGTGCCAGCAGTTACCGCGGGGGTCAGCCCCAGCATTTT. Protein sequence: CASSYRGGQPQHF.